This is a list of T cell receptor beta chains from one sample in a study of blood T cell repertoires in COVID-19. Using immunoSEQ multiplex PCR, the repertoire was profiled, and TCRdb retains in-frame clones only, with some absent. The data contain 150,000 to 200,000 clones, roughly 79% of them singletons. The sequenced sample consisted of peripheral blood. The source of these receptors is a woman at least 80 years old with COVID-19, enrolled during active disease. The CDR3 runs from the conserved cysteine through the conserved F or W. D genes are given only for firm matches. Expanded clones are given a class, and other clones once, few, many or no size at all.

.	TRBV7-2	TRBJ2-2	.	TGTGCCAGCAGCCCCCCGGGGACATCGAACACCGGGGAGCTGTTTTTT	CASSPPGTSNTGELFF
.	TRBV2	TRBJ2-4	.	TGTGCCAGCAGCCCTGGGGGCCGAAACATTCAGTACTTC	CASSPGGRNIQYF
.	TRBV19	TRBJ1-2	.	TGTGCCAGTAGCCCGAACGGGCAGGGTATTCAATACACCTTC	CASSPNGQGIQYTF
TRBD2	TRBV27	TRBJ2-3	.	TGTGCCAGCAGTCTTAGGACTAGCGGGGCTAGCACAGATACGCAGTATTTT	CASSLRTSGASTDTQYF
.	TRBV28	TRBJ1-2	.	TGTGCCAGCAGTTTAGGGGGGGCCAACTATGGCTACACCTTC	CASSLGGANYGYTF
.	TRBV28	TRBJ1-4	few	TGTGCCAGCAGCCCAAGCGGGGGCAATGAAAAACTGTTTTTT	CASSPSGGNEKLFF
TRBD1	TRBV6-6	TRBJ1-5	.	TGTGCCAGCAGTTTCCGACCCGACAGGGACAATCAGCCCCAGCATTTT	CASSFRPDRDNQPQHF
.	TRBV7-7	TRBJ2-7	few	TGTGCCAGCAGCTTTCAAGGAGGAGGGGAGCAGTACTTC	CASSFQGGGEQYF
TRBD2	TRBV9	TRBJ2-3	.	TGTGCCAGCAGCAGGGGACTAGCGGGAGGCACAGATACGCAGTATTTT	CASSRGLAGGTDTQYF
.	TRBV7-8	TRBJ1-2	.	TGTGCCAGCAGCTTAATGGCACGGGGGTTTAACTATGGCTACACCTTC	CASSLMARGFNYGYTF
TRBD2	TRBV3-1/TRBV3-2	TRBJ2-5	once	TGTGCCAGCAGCCACTTTGCGGGGGGCGTGGAGACCCAGTACTTC	CASSHFAGGVETQYF
TRBD2	TRBV7-9	TRBJ2-7	.	TGTGCCAGCAACTCTTTGGGCGGGAGGTGGTCCTACGAGCAGTACTTC	CASNSLGGRWSYEQYF
TRBD1	TRBV30	TRBJ2-1	.	TGTGCCTGGAGTCAGGACAGGGCCGATGAGCAGTTCTTC	CAWSQDRADEQFF
TRBD2	TRBV7-7	TRBJ2-5	.	TGTGCCAGCACCGGGGGGGAGACCCAGTACTTC	CASTGGETQYF
.	TRBV18	TRBJ1-3	.	TGTGCCAGCTCACAACGGCAAGGAGCCTCTGGAAACACCATATATTTT	CASSQRQGASGNTIYF
.	TRBV24-1	TRBJ1-3	.	TGTGCCACCAGTGATCCAGGGTACGGAAACACCATATATTTT	CATSDPGYGNTIYF
TRBD2	TRBV3-1/TRBV3-2	TRBJ2-2	.	TGTGCCAGCACCCCCGAAGGGACTAGCGGCACCGGGGAGCTGTTTTTT	CASTPEGTSGTGELFF
.	TRBV5-4	TRBJ1-6	.	TGTGCCAGCAGCTTATGGACGGGAGACAATTCACCCCTCCACTTT	CASSLWTGDNSPLHF
.	TRBV11-2	TRBJ1-2	.	TGTGCCAGCACCCCAGGGTTGGGGGGCTATGGCTACACCTTC	CASTPGLGGYGYTF
.	TRBV16	TRBJ1-5	once	TGTGCCAGCAGCCAATTCGCAGGGGGCAATCAGCCCCAGCATTTT	CASSQFAGGNQPQHF
TRBD2	TRBV5-1	TRBJ2-5	.	TGCGCCAGCAGCCCCCGACTAGCGGGAGGGCAAGAGACCCAGTACTTC	CASSPRLAGGQETQYF
.	TRBV6-2/TRBV6-3	TRBJ1-1	once	TGTGCCAGCAGTTACTCGGCGGCAGGGGTTACTGAAGCTTTCTTT	CASSYSAAGVTEAFF
.	TRBV24-1	TRBJ2-3	.	TGTGCCACCAGTGGGGGGGTGGGCACAGATACGCAGTATTTT	CATSGGVGTDTQYF
TRBD2	TRBV7-9	TRBJ2-7	few	TGTGCCAGCAGCTTACCGGGACTAGCGGGGAGTCAGTACTTC	CASSLPGLAGSQYF
TRBD1	TRBV19	TRBJ2-1	once	TGTGCCAGTAGTGTAACAGGGGGTTCCTACAATGAGCAGTTCTTC	CASSVTGGSYNEQFF
.	TRBV3-1/TRBV3-2	TRBJ2-7	once	TGTGCCAGCAGCCAAGATGTAGAAGCGGGTGGCCGGTTCCAGTACTTC	CASSQDVEAGGRFQYF
TRBD1	TRBV11-2	TRBJ2-7	.	TGTGCCAGCAGCCCCTTCTGGGGACAGGGGTACGAGCAGTACTTC	CASSPFWGQGYEQYF
.	TRBV18	TRBJ1-1	many	TGTGCCAGCTCACCGTTGGGAGGGACCACTGAAGCTTTCTTT	CASSPLGGTTEAFF
.	TRBV5-1	TRBJ2-6	.	TGCGCCAGCAGCTTGGCGGGACTTCACCTCCCGTTCTCTGGGGCCAACGTCCTGACTTTC	CASSLAGLHLPFSGANVLTF
.	TRBV24-1	TRBJ2-7	many	TGTGCCACCAGTGACCCGACAGGCTCGGGCGAGCAGTACTTC	CATSDPTGSGEQYF
.	TRBV5-1	TRBJ2-2	.	TGCGCCAGCAGCTTGCGTACTAGTTTCGCCGGGGAGCTGTTTTTT	CASSLRTSFAGELFF
TRBD2	TRBV11-3	TRBJ2-1	.	TGTGCCAGCAGCTTAACGGGACTAGCGGGCGACAATGAGCAGTTCTTC	CASSLTGLAGDNEQFF
.	TRBV18	TRBJ2-3	.	TGTGCCAGCTCACCAGCGTGGGGCTCCAGGGATACGCAGTATTTT	CASSPAWGSRDTQYF
TRBD2	TRBV6-4	TRBJ2-3	.	TGTGCCAGCAGTAATACGGGTCGACTAGCGGGAGGCACAGATACGCAGTATTTT	CASSNTGRLAGGTDTQYF
.	TRBV19	TRBJ2-5	.	TGTGCCAGTAGTATCCGGCCAGGGGCAGGGGAGACCCAGTACTTC	CASSIRPGAGETQYF
TRBD2	TRBV5-1	TRBJ2-3	few	TGCGCCAGCAGCTTGCCGGGAGGGCCGAGAGATACGCAGTATTTT	CASSLPGGPRDTQYF
.	TRBV20-1	TRBJ2-3	.	TGCAGTGCTAGTGCTCATCTAGCTAACCACTTCACAGATACGCAGTATTTT	CSASAHLANHFTDTQYF
TRBD2	TRBV27	TRBJ2-7	.	TGTGCCAGCAGTCCTTTAGCGGGGATTACCTACGAGCAGTACTTC	CASSPLAGITYEQYF
.	TRBV6-4	TRBJ2-2	.	TGTGCCAGCAGCCGGGACATTCCATCCGGGGAGCTGTTTTTT	CASSRDIPSGELFF
TRBD2	TRBV7-3	TRBJ2-1	.	TGTGCCAGCAGCTTAACTAGCGGGGGCTACAATGAGCAGTTCTTC	CASSLTSGGYNEQFF
.	TRBV11-2	TRBJ1-2	.	TGTGCCAGTCGAGGGAGAAACTATGGCTACACCTTC	CASRGRNYGYTF
.	TRBV5-3	TRBJ1-2	.	TGTGCCAGAAGCTGGGGTTTGACAGGAGATCCCTATGGCTACACCTTC	CARSWGLTGDPYGYTF
TRBD1	TRBV19	TRBJ2-7	.	TGTGCCAGTAGTAATCCTGGGGGACAGGTATACGAGCAGTACTTC	CASSNPGGQVYEQYF
TRBD1	TRBV19	TRBJ1-2	.	TGTGCCAGTAGTTGGACAGGGGAGTACTATGGCTACACCTTC	CASSWTGEYYGYTF
TRBD2	TRBV7-8	TRBJ2-7	.	TGTGCCAGCAGCGTGAGCGGGGGAGCCTACGAGCAGTACTTC	CASSVSGGAYEQYF